This T cell receptor beta chain was sequenced during a study of OX40 agonist ivuxolimab in advanced cancers. Overall study context: Administration of intravenous ivuxolimab to patients occurred every 2 weeks at 0.01 to 10 mg/kg. 30% to 40% of patients had received prior checkpoint inhibitor therapy.

The CDR3 spans 15 residues. V was pared by 0 bases and J by 1 base, with 7 bases between. Germline values: CDR1 SGHAT, CDR2 FQNNGV. Study-level points and caveats: At 0.1 to 3.0 mg/kg, clonal expansion of CD4+ and CD8+ blood T cells had occurred by week 6. Relative to CD4+, CD8+ T cells held more expanded clones on average.

Clones were read by immunoSEQ multiplex PCR, and TCRdb kept only the in-frame ones, dropping some. Of tens of thousands of clones in the sample, 85% were seen once. On this clone: Its antigen remains unknown.

J is TRBJ2-1 and V is TRBV11-2; a possible D gene is TRBD1 (5 bases). This specimen was CD4+ or CD8+ T cells sorted from blood, taken in a trial of the OX40 agonist ivuxolimab. The receptor comes from an adult with an advanced solid tumor such as melanoma, head and neck, liver or kidney cancer. Written as DNA, the CDR3 is TGTGCCAGCAGCTTAGAGACAGTTTCCTACAATGAGCAGTTCTTC. The encoded protein is CASSLETVSYNEQFF.